Listed here is a single T cell receptor (beta chain). This sample was taken from a study of blood T cell repertoires in COVID-19. V was pared by 3 bases and J by 14 bases, with 14 bases between. This CDR3 contains 13 residues. Germline assignment: CDR1 ENHRY and CDR2 SYGVKD. Generated by immunoSEQ multiplex PCR, the TCRdb table keeps only in-frame clones and is missing some. Of about 230,000 clones in the sample, 84% were seen once. The V gene is TRBV10-3, the J gene TRBJ1-6, with no clear D. This receptor was obtained from a man aged 40-49 years who had recovered from COVID-19. Material: peripheral blood. This CDR3 reads CAISDQSRDSLHF. CDR3 nucleotide sequence: TGTGCCATCAGTGACCAGTCCCGGGATTCCCTCCACTTT.